These 32 T cell receptor beta chains were all obtained from the same sample, sequenced in a study of metastatic and nonmetastatic thyroid tumors. TCRdb ran MiXCR on the PCR reads. Of 35,000 to 40,000 clones listed, about 30% are singletons. No treatment had been given to any patient before thyroid surgery. Source material: blood. These receptors were collected from a male donor with papillary thyroid cancer or a benign thyroid nodule (not recorded which). Some clones in this sample may be carry-over from other donors' samples.

The rearrangement uses TRBV11-2 and TRBJ2-1, with 8 nucleotides matching TRBD2. Trimming at V came to 0 bases and at J to 5 bases, leaving 6 bases not matched to a gene. CDR1 and CDR2 from the germline V gene are SGHAT and FQNNGV. CDR3 size: 16 residues. The CDR3 DNA follows: TGTGCCAGCAGCTTAGAGAGCGGGAGAAGCAACAATGAGCAGTTCTTC. This encodes CASSLESGRSNNEQFF.

The chain has TRBV12-3 or TRBV12-4 and TRBJ2-2; 7 positions match TRBD2. The CDR3 consists of 14 residues. After removal of 3 bases from V and 6 bases from J, the junction contained 4 bases not matched to a gene. The CDR3 DNA reads as TGTGCCAGCAGTTTGCGGGAGTACGCCGGGGAGCTGTTTTTT. Its protein is CASSLREYAGELFF.

This clone was found many times. The V gene is TRBV3-1, the J gene TRBJ2-1, with D perhaps matching TRBD1 or TRBD2 (5 bases each). This CDR3 has 12 residues. Trimming removed 4 bases from V and 13 bases from J, with 14 bases in between. Germline CDR1 reads LGHDT; CDR2 reads YNNKEL (reference sequence). CDR3 residues: CASSRDRGGQFF. Written as DNA, the CDR3 is TGTGCCAGCAGCCGGGACCGAGGAGGACAGTTCTTC.

The gene calls are TRBV5-1 and TRBJ2-1; D tentatively fits TRBD1 or TRBD2 (5 bases each). Germline V gene data show CDR1 as SGHRS and CDR2 as YFSETQ. V lost 3 bases to trimming and J lost 9 bases, with 16 bases between them. CDR3 size: 14 residues. The CDR3 DNA reads TGCGCCAGCAGCTCCGGGACCGTGGTAGGTGAGCAGTTCTTC. This sequence encodes CASSSGTVVGEQFF.

This clone has ten or more counts. J is TRBJ1-1 and V is TRBV2; TRBD1 matches 10 bases. V was pared by 6 bases and J by 4 bases, with 8 bases of the junction left unmatched. The germline gives CDR1 SNHLY, CDR2 FYNNEI. The CDR3 sequence is 15 residues long. CDR3 in DNA: TGTGCCAGCAGGACAGTGGGACAGGGGTCCACTGAAGCTTTCTTT. It is translated as CASRTVGQGSTEAFF.

The chain recombines TRBV6-2 or TRBV6-3 with TRBJ2-3; 7 bases line up with TRBD1. V lost 4 bases to trimming and J lost 2 bases; unmatched junction nucleotides: 3. The germline CDR1 and CDR2 sequences are MNHEY and SVGEGT. The CDR3 consists of 14 residues. CDR3 coding DNA: TGTGCCAGCAGTTCCGGGACAGACACAGATACGCAGTATTTT. This translates into CASSSGTDTDTQYF.

This clone has ten or more counts. The CDR3 nucleotides are TGCGCCAGCAAGGTTGGAGGGACCAACAATGAGCAGTTCTTC. Its translation is CASKVGGTNNEQFF. The chain is built from TRBV10-1 and TRBJ2-1; TRBD2 might be the D (6 bases). V was cut by 7 bases and J by 5 bases, with 15 bases left in between. The germline V gene has CDR1 WNHNN and CDR2 SYGVQD (reference sequence). CDR3 size: 14 residues.

As concerns this clone: Its ends do not fully match the called genes, so a read error is possible. The rearrangement uses TRBV5-4 and TRBJ2-7; possibly TRBD2 for D (8 bases). CDR3 length: 20 residues. The germline V gene has CDR1 SGHNT and CDR2 YYREEE (reference sequence). The CDR3 spells CASSLKGISGTETAIRGQYF. The DNA for the CDR3 is TGCGCCAGCAGCTTGAAGGGTATTAGCGGGACAGAAACCGCCATACGAGGGCAGTACTTC.

This clone was counted many times. The V gene is TRBV7-2, the J gene TRBJ2-5; TRBD1 might be the D (6 bases). Germline assignment: CDR1 SGHTA and CDR2 FQGNSA. The V gene lost 7 bases and the J gene lost 0 bases, with 9 bases spanning the gap. The CDR3 loop spans 13 amino acids. Here the CDR3 DNA reads TGTGCCAGCAAGCAGGGGAACCAAGAGACCCAGTACTTC. Translating it yields CASKQGNQETQYF. The whole variable domain, remainder taken from reference TRBV7-2 and TRBJ2-5, is GAGVSQSPSNKVTEKGKDVELRCDPISGHTALYWYRQSLGQGLEFLIYFQGNSAPDKSGLPSDRFSAERTGGSVSTLTIQRTQQEDSAVYLCASKQGNQETQYFGPGTRLLVL.

This clone was counted once. The chain recombines TRBV11-2 with TRBJ2-3; D is ambiguous. The V end was cut by 5 bases, the J end by 2 bases, with 5 bases between. CDR1 is SGHAT, CDR2 FQNNGV, per germline. The CDR3 spans 12 residues. The CDR3 DNA reads TGTGCCAGCAGCCCCTACACAGATACGCAGTATTTT. The encoded protein is CASSPYTDTQYF. Drawing the rest from reference TRBV11-2 and TRBJ2-3, the complete variable domain is EAGVAQSPRYKIIEKRQSVAFWCNPISGHATLYWYQQILGQGPKLLIQFQNNGVVDDSQLPKDRFSAERLKGVDSTLKIQPAKLEDSAVYLCASSPYTDTQYFGPGTRLTVL.

The rearrangement links TRBV6-1 to TRBJ2-1, with 10 positions matching TRBD2. V gave up 10 bases and J gave up 0 bases; unmatched junction bases: 6. Germline CDR1 reads MNHNS; CDR2 reads SASEGT. The CDR3 totals 15 residues. The CDR3 loop reads CATRLAGTSYNEQFF. In DNA, the CDR3 is TGTGCCACCCGACTAGCGGGCACCTCCTACAATGAGCAGTTCTTC.

This clone is termed medium-sized. The rearrangement uses TRBV6-1 and TRBJ1-1; D not resolved. V dropped 10 bases and J dropped 1 base, with 13 bases sitting between them. Germline CDR1 and CDR2: MNHNS and SASEGT. The CDR3 is 13 residues long. CDR3 sequence reads: CANSVTENTEAFF. The CDR3 bases are TGTGCCAATTCAGTGACCGAGAACACTGAAGCTTTCTTT.

This clone has a handful of counts. The V call is TRBV24-1, the J call TRBJ1-5; 7 nucleotides align to TRBD1. CDR3 length: 15 amino acids. Germline values: CDR1 KGHDR, CDR2 SFDVKD. The V segment lost 12 bases and the J segment 3 bases; nucleotides outside the gene matches: 13. In nucleotides, the CDR3 is TGTGCCTCCCTTGCCCGGGACAGAAACAATCAGCCCCAGCATTTT. This translates into CASLARDRNNQPQHF.

The chain uses TRBV20-1 and TRBJ1-4; TRBD1 matches 9 bases. The CDR3 has 13 amino acids. The germline gives CDR1 DFQATT, CDR2 SNEGSKA (reference sequence). V dropped 5 bases and J dropped 4; count of bases not matched to a gene: 2. The CDR3 region has the DNA TGCAGTGCTGAGGGACAGGGTAATGAAAAACTGTTTTTT. Translated, it gives CSAEGQGNEKLFF.

The J gene is TRBJ2-1, the V gene TRBV10-2; TRBD2 might be the D (5 bases). Germline V gene sequence: CDR1 WSHSY, CDR2 SAAADI. V was trimmed by 2 bases and J by 7 bases, leaving 15 bases between them. The length of the CDR3 is 15 residues. CDR3 coding DNA: TGCGCCAGCAGTGAGGAGGGATTCCCAAAAAATGAGCAGTTCTTC. This encodes CASSEEGFPKNEQFF.

This clone was observed a handful of times. V gene TRBV6-2 or TRBV6-3 combines with J gene TRBJ1-1; TRBD1 is a possible D gene (6 bases). V lost 5 bases and J lost 5, with 12 bases in between. The CDR3 is made up of 13 amino acids. CDR1 and CDR2 from the germline V gene are MNHEY and SVGEGT. DNA of the CDR3: TGTGCCAGCAGTACAGGGTCGGGGACTGAAGCTTTCTTT. Translating gives CASSTGSGTEAFF.

The chain joins TRBV11-1 to TRBJ2-1; D perhaps matches TRBD2 (5 bases). The V end was cut by 7 bases, the J end by 3 bases, with 19 bases between. This CDR3 spans 16 amino acids. The germline CDR1 and CDR2 sequences are SGHAT and FQDESV (reference sequence). The CDR3 protein is CASIDILRTHYNEQFF. The CDR3 nucleotides read TGTGCCAGCATCGATATTCTAAGGACTCACTACAATGAGCAGTTCTTC.

By sample share, this clone is medium-sized. The CDR3 sequence: CASSYSPGHDYEQYF. The CDR3 region has the DNA TGTGCCAGCAGTTACTCGCCGGGACACGACTACGAGCAGTACTTC. The chain has TRBV6-5 and TRBJ2-7; a weak D match, TRBD1 (6 bases). The germline CDR1 and CDR2 sequences are MNHEY and SVGAGI. Trimming took off 0 bases at V and 3 bases at J, with 12 bases between the two ends. CDR3 length equals 15 residues.

V and J are TRBV24-1 and TRBJ1-3; D remains unclear. CDR1 and CDR2 from the germline V gene are KGHDR and SFDVKD. The CDR3 consists of 11 residues. V lost 10 bases and J lost 1, with 4 bases in between. CDR3 region: CATSSGNTIYF. The DNA for the CDR3 is TGTGCCACAAGTTCTGGAAACACCATATATTTT.

This clone was found many times. The rearrangement links TRBV24-1 to TRBJ2-1; 9 bases align to TRBD1. Germline CDR1 and CDR2: KGHDR and SFDVKD. The CDR3 loop spans 17 amino acids. V lost 3 bases, J lost 3 bases, and 8 bases stayed unmatched. For the CDR3, the DNA is TGTGCCACCAGTGATGCCGCCGGGACAGGGATCTACAATGAGCAGTTCTTC. This encodes CATSDAAGTGIYNEQFF.

This clone is labeled as medium-sized. The chain recombines TRBV6-4 with TRBJ2-3; 7 nucleotides match TRBD1. The CDR3 is 14 residues long. J was trimmed by 4 bases and V by 0 bases; bases with no gene match: 1. The germline V gene encodes CDR1 MRHNA and CDR2 SNTAGT. The chain's CDR3 is CASSDSQGADTQYF. The CDR3 DNA is TGTGCCAGCAGTGACTCGCAGGGGGCAGATACGCAGTATTTT.

The V call is TRBV5-1, the J call TRBJ2-7; D is ambiguous. CDR1 is SGHRS, CDR2 YFSETQ, per germline. Trimming removed 4 bases from V and 0 bases from J, with 5 bases in between. The CDR3 loop spans 12 amino acids. CDR3 region: CASSVGSYEQYF. CDR3 sequence (DNA): TGCGCCAGCAGCGTCGGCTCCTACGAGCAGTACTTC. Based on the CDR3 plus reference TRBV5-1 and TRBJ2-7, the full variable domain is KAGVTQTPRYLIKTRGQQVTLSCSPISGHRSVSWYQQTPGQGLQFLFEYFSETQRNKGNFPGRFSGRQFSNSRSEMNVSTLELGDSALYLCASSVGSYEQYFGPGTRLTVT.

This clone was seen a few times. This chain connects TRBV20-1 to TRBJ1-6, with unresolved D. Germline V gene data show CDR1 as DFQATT and CDR2 as SNEGSKA (reference sequence). CDR3 length: 13 amino acids. Trimming stripped 2 bases from V and 7 bases from J, with 9 bases between. The CDR3, as DNA: TGCAGTGCTAGACCTCACCCCAATTCACCCCTCCACTTT. Amino acid sequence: CSARPHPNSPLHF.

The chain joins TRBV11-2 to TRBJ2-3; D gene ambiguous. V lost 5 bases and J 6 bases, leaving 9 bases between the germline ends. CDR3 length: 12 residues. The germline V gene has CDR1 SGHAT and CDR2 FQNNGV. The CDR3 coding sequence is TGTGCCAGCAGCACCAATCCGGATACGCAGTATTTT. Its protein product is CASSTNPDTQYF.

J is TRBJ2-7 and V is TRBV5-1; 13 bases align to TRBD2. The J call may not be correct, given that the DNA end is closer to TRBJ2-5. The CDR3 spans 18 residues. The V gene's germline CDR1 is SGHRS and CDR2 YFSETQ. The CDR3: CASSLAPGLAGYQETQYF. CDR3 bases: TGCGCCAGCAGCTTAGCCCCGGGACTAGCGGGGTACCAAGAGACCCAGTACTTC.

Turning to this clone: The junction departs from the called germline gene at one end, perhaps through a read error. Other DNA sequences in this specimen translate into the identical CDR3. The rearrangement links TRBV9 to TRBJ2-3; 7 bases match TRBD2. CDR3 length equals 15 residues. Germline V gene lookup returns CDR1 SGDLS and CDR2 YYNGEE. Here the CDR3 reads CASSATGTTTDTQYF. In DNA form, the CDR3 reads TGTGCCAGCAGCGCCACCGGGACTACCACAGATACACAGTATTTT.

This clone was seen at least ten times. The chain combines TRBV30 with TRBJ2-2; either TRBD1 or TRBD2 may supply D (5 bases each). V was clipped by 3 bases and J by 0 bases, with 11 bases between them. The CDR3 extends over 15 amino acids. The V gene's germline CDR1 is GTSNPN and CDR2 SVGIG (reference sequence). The CDR3 sequence: CAWRGTFANTGELFF. The CDR3 bases are TGTGCCTGGAGAGGGACCTTCGCGAACACCGGGGAGCTGTTTTTT.

This clone is termed medium-sized. This chain connects TRBV4-2 to TRBJ1-5; 7 nucleotides line up with TRBD1. Germline CDR1 reads LGHNA; CDR2 reads YNFKEQ. Germline trimming cut 0 bases from V and 5 bases from J; bases unmatched to any gene: 4. CDR3 length equals 15 residues. CDR3 loop: CASSQEGGEYQPQHF. CDR3 in DNA: TGTGCCAGCAGCCAAGAAGGGGGCGAGTATCAGCCCCAGCATTTT.

This sequence joins TRBV5-4 and TRBJ2-7, with TRBD1 as a possible D gene (5 bases). Trimming pared 0 bases from V and 4 bases from J, leaving 11 bases between. Germline V gene lookup returns CDR1 SGHNT and CDR2 YYREEE (reference sequence). The CDR3 extends over 14 amino acids. The DNA of the CDR3 is TGTGCCAGCAGCTTGGGGGGCACTGGTTACGAGCAGTACTTC. It encodes CASSLGGTGYEQYF.

This clone was observed many times. The rearrangement links TRBV5-1 to TRBJ1-4; D is possibly TRBD1 (6 bases). With 4 bases removed from V and 7 bases from J, the gap between germline ends came to 11 bases. CDR1 and CDR2 (germline): SGHRS, YFSETQ. The CDR3 consists of 13 residues. This CDR3 reads CASSRGGGEKLFF. In DNA form, the CDR3 reads TGCGCCAGCAGCAGAGGGGGTGGTGAAAAACTGTTTTTT.

This clone was seen many times. The chain carries TRBV10-3 and TRBJ2-1, with 7 positions matching TRBD2. The CDR3 consists of 14 residues. Germline lookup yields CDR1 ENHRY and CDR2 SYGVKD. The J segment lost 3 bases and the V segment lost 4 bases, leaving 3 bases of the junction unmatched. CDR3 DNA sequence: TGTGCCATCAGTGCACAGCGGGACTACAATGAGCAGTTCTTC. It specifies CAISAQRDYNEQFF.

The chain joins TRBV4-1 to TRBJ1-2; D gene unclear. The V end was cut by 4 bases, the J end by 0 bases, with 9 bases between. The CDR3 length is 14 residues. Germline values: CDR1 MGHRA, CDR2 YSYEKL. The CDR3 DNA follows: TGCGCCAGCAGCCTCGGCGCGGCTAACTATGGCTACACCTTC. Protein product: CASSLGAANYGYTF.